The entry that follows covers one TCR beta chain sequence. Its cognate antigen is unknown. Looked up from germline, CDR1 is MNHEY and CDR2 is SMNVEV (reference sequence). V lost 8 bases and J lost 5; bases outside the gene matches: 11. The CDR3 contains 15 residues. The data stem from a study of shared clonotypes between healthy human individuals. Study conclusions and caveats: Non-shared clonotypes displayed generation probabilities falling below those of clonotypes present in all four donors.

Naive CD8 cells, CD45RO-negative and positively selected for CCR7, excluded terminally differentiated effector memory CD45RA+ cells. The study drew all its donors from Caucasian adults living in Nashville, Tennessee. Repertoires were generated with immunoSEQ multiplex PCR, while TCRdb's copy carries only in-frame clones and drops some. The table includes about 2.1 million clones, 90% to 95% detected once. The sample taken for sequencing was naive CD8+ T cells from PBMCs. The TCR sequence derives from a man in his late teens or twenties in good health. Some clones in this sample may be carry-over from other donors' samples. This rearrangement joins TRBV27 to TRBJ2-2, with TRBD1 matching 7 bases. CDR3 coding DNA: TGTGCCAGCTCTACCTACAGGGGCGAGACCGGGGAGCTGTTTTTT. Its protein is CASSTYRGETGELFF.